This T cell receptor beta chain was recorded in a study of blood T cell repertoires in COVID-19. Study details: The analysed material was cDNA or gDNA that came from T cells, B-cell-depleted T cells, or PBMCs.

Study processing details: Amplification from reference gene primers served as the basis for estimated nucleated cell counts. The repertoire was sequenced with immunoSEQ multiplex PCR; TCRdb's copy has only in-frame clones and lacks some. D and trimming come from the DNA, and the V and J calls and clone size come from that table. The sample yields nearly 250,000 clones, over 75% seen once. Trimming removed 4 bases from V and 8 bases from J; junction bases left unmatched: 9. This CDR3 region has 16 residues. CDR1 SGHAT and CDR2 FQNNGV come from the germline V gene. Recruitment covered fewer than 25 US areas and drew participants whose ages spanned roughly 18 to 89 years. Participants reported their clinical history, and cohort assignment relied on those reports.

The chain joins TRBV11-2 to TRBJ1-6; 9 bases agree with TRBD1. The sequencing sample was made of PBMCs or T cells enriched from blood (not recorded which). The TCR comes from a woman aged 45-60 years with acute COVID-19. The CDR3 coding sequence is TGTGCCAGCAGCTCCTTCTTACAGGGGGCGGATTCACCCCTCCACTTT. This codes for CASSSFLQGADSPLHF.